This is a list of T cell receptor beta chains from one sample in a study of response to subunit inactivated influenza vaccine. TCRdb ran MiXCR on the RT-PCR reads and lists one entry per CDR3 protein. The sample lists approximately 520,000 distinct CDR3 sequences, 16% occurring once. The sequenced sample was CD4+ T cells sorted from PBMCs, obtained less than 30 months after vaccination. All receptors derive from a man aged 50 to 69 who received an inactivated influenza vaccine. CDR3s include the opening cysteine and the closing phenylalanine or tryptophan. D genes are given only for firm matches. Size tells how often a clone was seen (once, few, many) or the class of an expanded clone, and some rows leave it out.

size: many
V: TRBV11-2
J: TRBJ2-7
D: NA
CDR3: CASRGSRRRSYEQYF
DNA: TGTGCCAGCAGGGGGTCAAGGAGACGCTCCTACGAGCAGTACTTC

size: NA
V: TRBV2
J: TRBJ1-2
D: NA
CDR3: CASSDLGSPYGYTF
DNA: TGTGCCAGCAGTGATCTTGGCAGTCCTTATGGCTACACCTTC

size: NA
V: TRBV12-3/TRBV12-4
J: TRBJ1-2
D: NA
CDR3: CATSVGHPSSGYTF
DNA: TGTGCCACCTCCGTGGGACACCCCTCCTCTGGCTACACCTTC

size: few
V: TRBV2
J: TRBJ2-5
D: TRBD2
CDR3: CASSEWATSGSEETQYF
DNA: TGTGCCAGCAGTGAATGGGCGACTAGCGGGAGTGAAGAGACCCAGTACTTC

size: NA
V: TRBV20-1
J: TRBJ2-7
D: TRBD1
CDR3: CSANKPGQGSYEQYF
DNA: TGCAGTGCTAACAAACCGGGACAGGGATCCTACGAGCAGTACTTC

size: many
V: TRBV20-1
J: TRBJ1-2
D: NA
CDR3: CSARLKPGLGYTF
DNA: TGCAGTGCTAGACTAAAACCGGGGCTTGGCTACACCTTC

size: many
V: TRBV29-1
J: TRBJ2-2
D: NA
CDR3: CSVCYSHTGELFF
DNA: TGCAGCGTCTGTTACAGCCACACCGGGGAGCTGTTTTTT

size: many
V: TRBV7-2
J: TRBJ2-5
D: TRBD2
CDR3: CASSRSRTSIIETQYF
DNA: TGTGCCAGCAGCCGTTCCCGGACTAGTATCATTGAGACCCAGTACTTC

size: few
V: TRBV18
J: TRBJ1-3
D: NA
CDR3: CASSPQSVGGLALRNTIYF
DNA: TGTGCCAGCTCACCACAATCAGTCGGGGGACTCGCTCTAAGGAACACCATATATTTT

size: NA
V: TRBV7-2
J: TRBJ2-7
D: NA
CDR3: CASSSPRGAAYEQYF
DNA: TGTGCCAGCAGCTCCCCCAGGGGGGCGGCCTACGAGCAGTACTTC

size: NA
V: TRBV6-2/TRBV6-3
J: TRBJ2-1
D: NA
CDR3: CASREGTYNEQFF
DNA: TGTGCCAGCAGGGAGGGGACCTACAATGAGCAGTTCTTC

size: few
V: TRBV29-1
J: TRBJ1-1
D: TRBD1
CDR3: CSASDRGHTEAFF
DNA: TGCAGCGCCTCGGACAGGGGCCACACTGAAGCTTTCTTT

size: once
V: TRBV20-1
J: TRBJ2-1
D: NA
CDR3: CSAAGQRVSYNEQFF
DNA: TGCAGTGCGGCGGGACAGCGAGTCTCCTACAATGAGCAGTTCTTC

size: NA
V: TRBV7-9
J: TRBJ2-7
D: TRBD2
CDR3: CASSPSASGIRYEQYF
DNA: TGTGCCAGCAGCCCTAGTGCTAGCGGGATACGCTACGAGCAGTACTTC

size: few
V: TRBV11-2
J: TRBJ1-1
D: NA
CDR3: CASRQTGITEAFF
DNA: TGTGCCAGCAGGCAAACAGGGATTACTGAAGCTTTCTTT

size: NA
V: TRBV6-1
J: TRBJ2-2
D: TRBD2
CDR3: CASKTTSGRDTGELFF
DNA: TGTGCCAGCAAAACGACTAGCGGGAGGGACACCGGGGAGCTGTTTTTT

size: NA
V: TRBV4-1
J: TRBJ2-7
D: TRBD1
CDR3: CASSRRQGISYEQYF
DNA: TGCGCCAGCAGCCGCCGACAGGGGATCTCCTACGAGCAGTACTTC

size: NA
V: TRBV3-1
J: TRBJ2-7
D: TRBD1
CDR3: CASSQRDREGEQYF
DNA: TGTGCCAGCAGCCAAAGGGACAGGGAGGGCGAGCAGTACTTC

size: NA
V: TRBV5-1
J: TRBJ2-3
D: TRBD2
CDR3: CASSGGTSGSTDTQYF
DNA: TGCGCCAGCAGCGGAGGGACTAGCGGAAGCACAGATACGCAGTATTTT

size: many
V: TRBV7-9
J: TRBJ2-5
D: NA
CDR3: CASSGTGLGKTQYF
DNA: TGTGCCAGCAGCGGTACAGGGCTAGGGAAGACCCAGTACTTC

size: few
V: TRBV20-1
J: TRBJ1-4
D: NA
CDR3: CSARENSLLGEKLFF
DNA: TGCAGTGCTAGAGAGAATTCCCTTTTGGGTGAAAAACTGTTTTTT

size: many
V: TRBV9
J: TRBJ2-7
D: NA
CDR3: CASSVSTASYEQYF
DNA: TGTGCCAGCAGCGTCTCCACAGCGTCCTACGAGCAGTACTTC

size: NA
V: TRBV28
J: TRBJ2-1
D: TRBD2
CDR3: CAIRAGGLNEQFF
DNA: TGTGCCATCAGAGCGGGGGGCTTGAATGAGCAGTTCTTC

size: few
V: TRBV6-5
J: TRBJ2-3
D: NA
CDR3: CASSYSGGSADTQYF
DNA: TGTGCCAGCAGTTACTCAGGGGGGTCGGCCGATACGCAGTATTTT

size: NA
V: TRBV12-3/TRBV12-4
J: TRBJ2-5
D: NA
CDR3: CASSLARARGTQYF
DNA: TGTGCCAGCAGTTTGGCGAGAGCCCGGGGGACCCAGTACTTC